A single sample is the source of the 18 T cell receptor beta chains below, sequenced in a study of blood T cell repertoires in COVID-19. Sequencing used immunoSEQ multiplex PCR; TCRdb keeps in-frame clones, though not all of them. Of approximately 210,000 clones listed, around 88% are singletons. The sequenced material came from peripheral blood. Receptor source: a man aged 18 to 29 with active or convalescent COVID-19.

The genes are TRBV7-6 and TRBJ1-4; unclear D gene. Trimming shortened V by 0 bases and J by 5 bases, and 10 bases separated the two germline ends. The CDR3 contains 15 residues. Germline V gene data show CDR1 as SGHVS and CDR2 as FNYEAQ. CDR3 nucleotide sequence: TGTGCCAGCAGCTTAGCCACAAACACAAATGAAAAACTGTTTTTT. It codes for CASSLATNTNEKLFF.

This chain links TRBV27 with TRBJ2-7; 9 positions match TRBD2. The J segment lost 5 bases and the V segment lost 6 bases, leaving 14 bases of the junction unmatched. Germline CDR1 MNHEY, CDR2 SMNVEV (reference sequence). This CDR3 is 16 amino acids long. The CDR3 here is CASSAVSGRLGDEQYF. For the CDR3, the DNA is TGTGCCAGCAGCGCCGTTAGCGGGAGACTAGGCGACGAGCAGTACTTC.

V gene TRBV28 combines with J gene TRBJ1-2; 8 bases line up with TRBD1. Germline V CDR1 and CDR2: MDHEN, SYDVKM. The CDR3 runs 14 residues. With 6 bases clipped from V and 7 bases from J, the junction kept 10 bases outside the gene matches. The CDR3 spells CASSKGQVGVGYTF. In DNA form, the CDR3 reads TGTGCCAGCAGCAAGGGACAGGTGGGGGTTGGCTACACCTTC.

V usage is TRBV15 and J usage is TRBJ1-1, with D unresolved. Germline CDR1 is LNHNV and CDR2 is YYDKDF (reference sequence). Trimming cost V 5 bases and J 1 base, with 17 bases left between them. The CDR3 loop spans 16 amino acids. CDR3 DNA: TGTGCCACCAGCTCTGAGCTATCGGTGCGGAACACTGAAGCTTTCTTT. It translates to CATSSELSVRNTEAFF.

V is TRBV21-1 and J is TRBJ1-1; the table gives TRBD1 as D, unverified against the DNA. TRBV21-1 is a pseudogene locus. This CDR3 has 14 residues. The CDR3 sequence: CANQRQGPNTEAFF. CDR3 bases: TGTGCCAACCAAAGACAGGGCCCGAACACTGAAGCTTTCTTT.

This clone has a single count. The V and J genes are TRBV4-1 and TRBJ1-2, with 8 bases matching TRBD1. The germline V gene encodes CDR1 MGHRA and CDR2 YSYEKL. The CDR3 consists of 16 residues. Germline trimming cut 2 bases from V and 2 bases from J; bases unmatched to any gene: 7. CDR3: CASSQQAGGINYGYTF. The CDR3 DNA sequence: TGCGCCAGCAGCCAACAAGCAGGGGGCATAAACTATGGCTACACCTTC.

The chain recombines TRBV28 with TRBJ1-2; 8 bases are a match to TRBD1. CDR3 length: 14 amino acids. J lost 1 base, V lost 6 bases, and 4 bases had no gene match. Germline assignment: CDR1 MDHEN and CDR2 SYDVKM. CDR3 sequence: CASSGTGINYGYTF. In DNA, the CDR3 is TGTGCCAGCAGCGGGACAGGCATTAACTATGGCTACACCTTC.

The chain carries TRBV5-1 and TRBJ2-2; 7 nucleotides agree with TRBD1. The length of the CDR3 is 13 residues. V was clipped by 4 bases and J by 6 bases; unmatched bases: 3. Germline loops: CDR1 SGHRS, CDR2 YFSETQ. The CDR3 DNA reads TGCGCCAGCAGCCAAACAGGGGCCGGGGAGCTGTTTTTT. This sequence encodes CASSQTGAGELFF. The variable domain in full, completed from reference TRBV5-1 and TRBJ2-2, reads KAGVTQTPRYLIKTRGQQVTLSCSPISGHRSVSWYQQTPGQGLQFLFEYFSETQRNKGNFPGRFSGRQFSNSRSEMNVSTLELGDSALYLCASSQTGAGELFFGEGSRLTVL.

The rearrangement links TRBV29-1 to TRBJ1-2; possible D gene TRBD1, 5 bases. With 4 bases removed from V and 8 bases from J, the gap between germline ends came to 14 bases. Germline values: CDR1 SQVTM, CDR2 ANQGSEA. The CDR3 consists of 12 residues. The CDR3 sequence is CSVVGQGGGYTF. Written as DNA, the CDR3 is TGCAGCGTTGTGGGGCAGGGTGGAGGCTACACCTTC.

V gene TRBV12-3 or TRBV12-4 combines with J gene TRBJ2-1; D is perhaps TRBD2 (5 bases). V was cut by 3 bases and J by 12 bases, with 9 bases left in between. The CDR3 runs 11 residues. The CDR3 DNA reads TGTGCCAGCAGTTTCGATGGAGGGCAGTTCTTC. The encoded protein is CASSFDGGQFF.

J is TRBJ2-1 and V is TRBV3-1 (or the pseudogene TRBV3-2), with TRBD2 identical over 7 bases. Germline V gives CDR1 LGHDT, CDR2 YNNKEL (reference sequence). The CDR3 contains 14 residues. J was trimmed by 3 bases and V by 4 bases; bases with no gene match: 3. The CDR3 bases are TGTGCCAGCAGCCGCCGGGACTACTACAATGAGCAGTTCTTC. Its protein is CASSRRDYYNEQFF.

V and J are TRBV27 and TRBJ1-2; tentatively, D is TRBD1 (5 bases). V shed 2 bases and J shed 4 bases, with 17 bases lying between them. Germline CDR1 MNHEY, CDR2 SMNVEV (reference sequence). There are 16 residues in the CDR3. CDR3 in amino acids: CASSLGGTPPSYGYTF. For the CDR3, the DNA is TGTGCCAGCAGTTTAGGAGGGACGCCTCCCTCCTATGGCTACACCTTC.

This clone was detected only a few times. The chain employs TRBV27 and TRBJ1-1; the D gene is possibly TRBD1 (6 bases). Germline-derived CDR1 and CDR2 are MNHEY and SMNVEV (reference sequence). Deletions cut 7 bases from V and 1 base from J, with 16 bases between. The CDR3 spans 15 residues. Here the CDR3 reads CASKLWAGANTEAFF. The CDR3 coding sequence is TGTGCCAGCAAGCTGTGGGCAGGGGCGAACACTGAAGCTTTCTTT.

The CDR3 here is CASSPNRVGTEAFF. Written as DNA, the CDR3 is TGTGCCAGCTCACCGAACAGGGTGGGGACTGAAGCTTTCTTT. The chain joins TRBV18 to TRBJ1-1, with TRBD1 as a possible D gene (6 bases). CDR1 is KGHSH and CDR2 is LQKENI in the germline V gene. The V end was cut by 3 bases, the J end by 5 bases, with 13 bases between. CDR3 length equals 14 residues.

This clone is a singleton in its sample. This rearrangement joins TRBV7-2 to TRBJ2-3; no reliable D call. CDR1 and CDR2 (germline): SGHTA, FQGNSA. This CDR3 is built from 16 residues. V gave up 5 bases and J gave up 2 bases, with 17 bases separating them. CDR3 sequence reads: CASSPQSARITDTQYF. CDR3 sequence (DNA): TGTGCCAGCAGCCCGCAATCGGCGAGGATCACAGATACGCAGTATTTT.

Here the CDR3 DNA reads TGTGCCTGGACCGAAACAGGGGAGAAACTGTTTTTT. Protein sequence: CAWTETGEKLFF. The V gene is TRBV30, the J gene TRBJ1-4, with 7 nucleotides matching TRBD1. CDR3 length: 12 amino acids. Germline V lookup: CDR1 GTSNPN, CDR2 SVGIG (reference sequence). The ends lost 4 bases at V and 11 bases at J; junction bases unmatched: 7.

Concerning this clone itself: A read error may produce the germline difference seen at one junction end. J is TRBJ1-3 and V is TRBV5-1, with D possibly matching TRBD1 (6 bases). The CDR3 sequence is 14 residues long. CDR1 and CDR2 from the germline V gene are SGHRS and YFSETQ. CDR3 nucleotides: TGCGCCAGCAGCCTCAGGACAGCTGGAGACACCATATATTTT. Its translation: CASSLRTAGDTIYF.

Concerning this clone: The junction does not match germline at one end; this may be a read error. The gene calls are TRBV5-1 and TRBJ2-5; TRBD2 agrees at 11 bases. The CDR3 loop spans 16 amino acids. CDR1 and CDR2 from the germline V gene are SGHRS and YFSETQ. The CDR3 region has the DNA TGCGCCAGTAGCTCCGGGACTAGCGGCCCACAAGAGACCCAGTACTTC. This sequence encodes CASSSGTSGPQETQYF.